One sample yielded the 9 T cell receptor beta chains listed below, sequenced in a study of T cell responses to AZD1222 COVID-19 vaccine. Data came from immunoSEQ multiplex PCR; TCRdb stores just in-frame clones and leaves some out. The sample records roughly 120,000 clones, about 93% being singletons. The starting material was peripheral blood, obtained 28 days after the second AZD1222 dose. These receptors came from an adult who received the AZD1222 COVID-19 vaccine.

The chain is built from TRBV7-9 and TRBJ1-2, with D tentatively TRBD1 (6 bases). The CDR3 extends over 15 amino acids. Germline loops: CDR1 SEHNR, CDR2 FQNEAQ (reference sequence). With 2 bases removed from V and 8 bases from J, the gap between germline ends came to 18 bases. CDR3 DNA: TGTGCCAGCAGCTTAAGGAACGGGGCAGGGGACGGCTACACCTTC. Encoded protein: CASSLRNGAGDGYTF.

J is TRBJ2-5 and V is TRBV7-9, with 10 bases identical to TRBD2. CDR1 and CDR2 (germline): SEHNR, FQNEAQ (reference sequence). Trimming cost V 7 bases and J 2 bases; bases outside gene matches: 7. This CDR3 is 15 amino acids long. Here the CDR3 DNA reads TGTGCCAGCACCAAGACTAGCGGGCCACAAGAGACCCAGTACTTC. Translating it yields CASTKTSGPQETQYF.

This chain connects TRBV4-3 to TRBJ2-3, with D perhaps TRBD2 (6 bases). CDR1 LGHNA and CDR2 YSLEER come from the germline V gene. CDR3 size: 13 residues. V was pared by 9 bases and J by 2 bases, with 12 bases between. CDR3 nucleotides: TGCGCCAGTCCGGGACTCCCCACAGATACGCAGTATTTT. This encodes CASPGLPTDTQYF.

CDR3 nucleotide sequence: TGTGCCAGCAGCTTTCTAGCGGGGATCTCCTACGAGCAGTACTTC. Translation gives CASSFLAGISYEQYF. The V gene is TRBV5-6, the J gene TRBJ2-7; the match to TRBD2 covers 9 bases. Looked up from germline, CDR1 is SGHDT and CDR2 is YYEEEE. V lost 2 bases and J lost 0; bases outside the gene matches: 3. The CDR3 consists of 15 residues.

The CDR3 sequence is CASSPRRELTGELFF. The CDR3 coding sequence is TGTGCCAGCAGCCCTAGGCGGGAGTTGACCGGGGAGCTGTTTTTT. The V and J genes are TRBV7-2 and TRBJ2-2; 7 bases agree with TRBD2. The junction had 8 bases not matched to a gene; V was cut back by 5 bases and J by 5 bases. CDR1 is SGHTA and CDR2 is FQGNSA in the germline V gene. CDR3 length: 15 amino acids.

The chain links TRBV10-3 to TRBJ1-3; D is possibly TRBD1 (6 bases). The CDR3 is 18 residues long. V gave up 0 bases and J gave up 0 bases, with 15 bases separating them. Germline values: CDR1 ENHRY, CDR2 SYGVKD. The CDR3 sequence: CAISESGVGGLSGNTIYF. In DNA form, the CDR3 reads TGTGCCATCAGTGAGTCGGGAGTAGGGGGTCTCTCTGGAAACACCATATATTTT.

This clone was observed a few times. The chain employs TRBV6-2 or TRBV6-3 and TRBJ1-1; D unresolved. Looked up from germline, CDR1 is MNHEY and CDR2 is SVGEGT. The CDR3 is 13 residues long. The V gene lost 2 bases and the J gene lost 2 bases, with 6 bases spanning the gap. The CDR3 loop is CASSYTINTEAFF. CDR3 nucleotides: TGTGCCAGCAGTTACACGATCAACACTGAAGCTTTCTTT.

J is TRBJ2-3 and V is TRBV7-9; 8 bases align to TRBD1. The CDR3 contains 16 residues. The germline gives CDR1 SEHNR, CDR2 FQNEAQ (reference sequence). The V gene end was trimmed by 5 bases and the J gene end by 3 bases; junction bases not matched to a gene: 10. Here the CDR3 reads CASSRLLTGETDTQYF. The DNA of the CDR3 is TGTGCCAGCAGCCGGTTGCTGACAGGGGAAACAGATACGCAGTATTTT.

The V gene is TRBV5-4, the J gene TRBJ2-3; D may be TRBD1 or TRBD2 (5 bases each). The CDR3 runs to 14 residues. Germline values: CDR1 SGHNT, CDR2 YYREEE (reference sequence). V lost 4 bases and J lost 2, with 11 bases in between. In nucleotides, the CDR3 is TGTGCCAGCAGCCCGGGGCGAAACACAGATACGCAGTATTTT. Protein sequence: CASSPGRNTDTQYF.